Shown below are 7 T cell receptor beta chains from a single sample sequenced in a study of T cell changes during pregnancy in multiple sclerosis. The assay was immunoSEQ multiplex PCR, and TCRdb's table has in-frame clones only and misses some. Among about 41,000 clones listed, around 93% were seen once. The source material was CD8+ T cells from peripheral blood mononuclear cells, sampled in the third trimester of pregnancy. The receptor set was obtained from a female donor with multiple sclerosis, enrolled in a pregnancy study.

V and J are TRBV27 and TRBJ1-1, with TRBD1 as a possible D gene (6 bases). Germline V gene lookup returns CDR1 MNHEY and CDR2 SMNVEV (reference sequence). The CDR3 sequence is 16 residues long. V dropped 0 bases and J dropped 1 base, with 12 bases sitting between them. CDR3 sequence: CASSLSPGAPNTEAFF. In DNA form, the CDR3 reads TGTGCCAGCAGTTTATCTCCAGGGGCCCCGAACACTGAAGCTTTCTTT.

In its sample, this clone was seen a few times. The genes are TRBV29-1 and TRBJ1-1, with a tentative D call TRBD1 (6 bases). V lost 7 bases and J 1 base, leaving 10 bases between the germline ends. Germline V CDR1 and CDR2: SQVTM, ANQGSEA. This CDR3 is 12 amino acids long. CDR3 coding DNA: TGCAGCGCGACAGGACAGAACACTGAAGCTTTCTTT. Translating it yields CSATGQNTEAFF.

The CDR3 here is CASSYSQAYEQYF. In DNA, the CDR3 is TGTGCCAGCAGTTACTCACAGGCCTACGAGCAGTACTTC. V gene TRBV6-6 combines with J gene TRBJ2-7, with D perhaps matching TRBD1 (5 bases). The CDR3 sequence is 13 residues long. V lost 0 bases and J lost 2, with 5 bases in between. Germline-derived CDR1 and CDR2 are MNHNY and SVGAGI (reference sequence).

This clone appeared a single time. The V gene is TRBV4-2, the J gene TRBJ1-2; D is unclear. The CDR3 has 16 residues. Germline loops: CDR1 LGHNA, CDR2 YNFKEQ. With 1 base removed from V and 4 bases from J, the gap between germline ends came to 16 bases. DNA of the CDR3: TGTGCCAGCAGCCAAGCATGGGAGAGGCACGCCTATGGCTACACCTTC. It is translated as CASSQAWERHAYGYTF.

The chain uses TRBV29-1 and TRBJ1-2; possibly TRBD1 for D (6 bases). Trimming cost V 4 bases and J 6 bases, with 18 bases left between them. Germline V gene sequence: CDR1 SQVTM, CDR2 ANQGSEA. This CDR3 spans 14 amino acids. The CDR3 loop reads CSVAVQGRENGYTF. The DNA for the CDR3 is TGCAGCGTTGCGGTACAGGGACGGGAAAATGGCTACACCTTC.

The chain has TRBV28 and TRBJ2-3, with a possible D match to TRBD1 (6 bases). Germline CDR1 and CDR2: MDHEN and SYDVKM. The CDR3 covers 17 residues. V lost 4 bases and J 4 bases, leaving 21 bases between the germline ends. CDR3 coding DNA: TGTGCCAGCAGTTCAAAATACAGGGCCCACGACTCAGATACGCAGTATTTT. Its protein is CASSSKYRAHDSDTQYF. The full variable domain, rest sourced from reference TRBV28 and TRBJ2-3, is DVKVTQSSRYLVKRTGEKVFLECVQDMDHENMFWYRQDPGLGLRLIYFSYDVKMKEKGDIPEGYSVSREKKERFSLILESASTNQTSMYLCASSSKYRAHDSDTQYFGPGTRLTVL.

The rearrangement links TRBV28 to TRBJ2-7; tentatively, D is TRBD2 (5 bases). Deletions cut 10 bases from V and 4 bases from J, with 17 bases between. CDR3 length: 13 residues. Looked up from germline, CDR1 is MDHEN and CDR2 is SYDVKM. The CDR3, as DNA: TGTGCCACTGTTGGCGGGCCCACTTACGAGCAGTACTTC. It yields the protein CATVGGPTYEQYF.